The 16 T cell receptor beta chains in this list originate from one sample, sequenced in a study of blood T cell repertoires in COVID-19 (TCRdb year 2020). The library was prepared using the immunoSEQ multiplex PCR assay. TCRdb re-hosts the immuneACCESS table, in-frame sequences only. Its copies lack some clones; in the studies checked, an unresolved V gene accounts for under half of them, and the cause for the rest is not known. Here the sample has some 96,000 clones; 70% to 90% occur a single time. Of the sample, about 1.7% is held by the ten largest clones. Sequencing used peripheral blood. Receptors were obtained from a man at least 80 years old with acute or convalescent COVID-19.

This chain uses TRBV7-3 with TRBJ2-1, with D tentatively TRBD2 (6 bases). Germline V lookup: CDR1 SGHTA, CDR2 FQGTGA. This CDR3 spans 15 amino acids. Trimming removed 2 bases from V and 5 bases from J, with 13 bases in between. The chain's CDR3 is CASSLDGRLNNEQFF. CDR3 DNA: TGTGCCAGCAGCTTAGACGGGAGACTTAACAATGAGCAGTTCTTC.

This clone was detected once. The rearrangement links TRBV6-5 to TRBJ2-7, with 9 bases lining up with TRBD1. Germline V CDR1 and CDR2: MNHEY, SVGAGI. The CDR3 contains 14 residues. V lost 6 bases to trimming and J lost 4 bases; unmatched junction nucleotides: 7. CDR3 DNA sequence: TGTGCCAGCAGCCGAGACAGGGGGGAGTACGAGCAGTACTTC. Protein sequence: CASSRDRGEYEQYF.

For the CDR3, the DNA is TGTGCCAGCAGCTCCCAAGGGGGCAACTACGAGCAGTACTTC. Protein sequence: CASSSQGGNYEQYF. The V and J genes are TRBV11-2 and TRBJ2-7; 7 nucleotides match TRBD1. The V gene end was trimmed by 4 bases and the J gene end by 3 bases; junction bases not matched to a gene: 6. CDR3 length equals 14 residues. Germline V gene sequence: CDR1 SGHAT, CDR2 FQNNGV.

This clone was counted a few times. For the CDR3, the DNA is TGTGCCAGCAGTTACGGGACTACCGTTGATGAGCAGTTCTTC. Amino acid sequence: CASSYGTTVDEQFF. The J gene is TRBJ2-1, the V gene TRBV6-2 or TRBV6-3, with 7 bases fitting TRBD2. CDR3 size: 14 residues. Germline CDR1 reads MNHEY; CDR2 reads SVGEGT. Trimming removed 2 bases from V and 8 bases from J; junction bases left unmatched: 6.

The count of this clone is one. The V and J genes are TRBV7-9 and TRBJ1-1; tentative D call: TRBD1 (5 bases). There are 13 residues in the CDR3. From germline, CDR1 is SEHNR and CDR2 FQNEAQ (reference sequence). V was cut by 1 base and J by 7 bases, with 10 bases left in between. This CDR3 is CASSLGRVGEAFF. CDR3 DNA: TGTGCCAGCAGCTTAGGCAGGGTTGGTGAAGCTTTCTTT.

The rearrangement links TRBV3-1 (or the pseudogene TRBV3-2) to TRBJ2-7, with D perhaps TRBD2 (5 bases). The CDR3 contains 14 residues. Germline V lookup: CDR1 LGHDT, CDR2 YNNKEL (reference sequence). V was cut by 2 bases and J by 3 bases, with 11 bases left in between. The DNA of the CDR3 is TGTGCCAGCAGCCAAAACTCCGGGAACTACGAGCAGTACTTC. Its translation is CASSQNSGNYEQYF.

The chain carries TRBV18 and TRBJ1-1; a possible D gene is TRBD1 (5 bases). Germline CDR1 is KGHSH and CDR2 is LQKENI. This CDR3 has 16 residues. V lost 4 bases and J 1 base, leaving 16 bases between the germline ends. In DNA form, the CDR3 reads TGTGCCAGCTCACTCACTAACGGGCAGGGGAACACTGAAGCTTTCTTT. Protein sequence: CASSLTNGQGNTEAFF. Full variable domain (remainder filled in from reference TRBV18 and TRBJ1-1): NAGVMQNPRHLVRRRGQEARLRCSPMKGHSHVYWYRQLPEEGLKFMVYLQKENIIDESGMPKERFSAEFPKEGPSILRIQQVVRGDSAAYFCASSLTNGQGNTEAFFGQGTRLTVV.

This clone was detected once. The chain is built from TRBV9 and TRBJ1-2, with D hard to call. Germline V gene sequence: CDR1 SGDLS, CDR2 YYNGEE. The CDR3 length is 14 residues. V was pared by 4 bases and J by 4 bases, with 14 bases between. In DNA form, the CDR3 reads TGTGCCAGCAGCCTGGGCCCCGAAAGCTATGGCTACACCTTC. It translates to CASSLGPESYGYTF.

The V gene is TRBV9, the J gene TRBJ2-1; D uncertain. The CDR3 length is 15 residues. Germline CDR1 SGDLS, CDR2 YYNGEE. Between the trimmed V and J ends, which lost 0 bases and 3 bases, there was a span of 10 bases. CDR3 sequence reads: CASSVAGTGYNEQFF. In nucleotides, the CDR3 is TGTGCCAGCAGCGTAGCTGGAACGGGCTACAATGAGCAGTTCTTC.

The chain combines TRBV6-2 or TRBV6-3 with TRBJ2-7, with D tentatively TRBD1 (5 bases). Germline assignment: CDR1 MNHEY and CDR2 SVGEGT. This CDR3 has 15 amino acids. Deletions cut 2 bases from V and 0 bases from J, with 11 bases between. The CDR3 reads CASSYGDSFSYEQYF. CDR3 nucleotides: TGTGCCAGCAGTTACGGCGACAGCTTCTCCTACGAGCAGTACTTC.

CDR3 protein: CASSFSNTGELFF. The DNA for the CDR3 is TGTGCCAGCAGCTTCAGTAACACCGGGGAGCTGTTTTTT. V is TRBV7-3 and J is TRBJ2-2; D unresolved. The CDR3 is made up of 13 amino acids. CDR1 is SGHTA, CDR2 FQGTGA, per germline. V lost 3 bases and J lost 2, with 4 bases in between.

This chain joins TRBV6-6 and TRBJ2-3; TRBD2 aligns across 7 bases. Germline values: CDR1 MNHNY, CDR2 SVGAGI (reference sequence). This CDR3 is 14 amino acids long. With V trimmed by 5 bases and J by 2 bases, 4 bases remained unmatched. The CDR3 sequence: CASSHSGLTDTQYF. In DNA, the CDR3 is TGTGCCAGCAGTCATAGCGGGCTCACAGATACGCAGTATTTT.

The chain is built from TRBV18 and TRBJ2-7, with 7 nucleotides matching TRBD1. The CDR3 spans 14 residues. CDR1 and CDR2 (germline): KGHSH, LQKENI. J gave up 4 bases and V 4 bases, and 7 bases lay outside the gene matches. The CDR3 sequence: CASSHGTANYEQYF. The CDR3 DNA is TGTGCCAGCTCACACGGGACAGCTAATTACGAGCAGTACTTC.

V and J are TRBV6-5 and TRBJ1-2; perhaps TRBD1 as D (6 bases). Germline CDR1 is MNHEY and CDR2 is SVGAGI. This CDR3 contains 15 residues. V shed 0 bases and J shed 8 bases, with 16 bases lying between them. The CDR3 region has the DNA TGTGCCAGCAGTTACTCGACGGCGACAGGCTGGGGCTACACCTTC. Translated: CASSYSTATGWGYTF.

The rearrangement links TRBV6-4 to TRBJ2-5; D is undetermined. The V and J ends lost 0 bases and 0 bases respectively, with 17 bases between them. This CDR3 contains 18 residues. Per the germline V gene, CDR1 is MRHNA and CDR2 is SNTAGT. CDR3 nucleotide sequence: TGTGCCAGCAGTGACTCGTCCCCCCTGAGGAGCTACCAAGAGACCCAGTACTTC. Its translation is CASSDSSPLRSYQETQYF.

The chain joins TRBV11-3 to TRBJ2-3; 9 bases are a match to TRBD1. The V segment lost 0 bases and the J segment 2 bases; nucleotides outside the gene matches: 6. From germline, CDR1 is SGHNT and CDR2 YENEEA. The CDR3 contains 17 residues. The CDR3 loop is CASSLESRDRDTDTQYF. The CDR3 nucleotides are TGTGCCAGCAGCTTAGAGTCCCGGGACAGGGACACAGATACGCAGTATTTT.